The 8 T cell receptor beta chains presented below share a single source sample, sequenced in a study of cytomegalovirus exposure and HLA in healthy donors. PCR amplification relied on 60 Vbeta primers (plus 13 Jbeta primers). Libraries were prepared by immunoSEQ multiplex PCR; TCRdb keeps only in-frame clonotypes and omits some of them. Of about 180,000 clones listed, approximately 81% are singletons. Material: PBMCs. The origin of the receptors is a boy between 2 and 10 years old in good health and CMV-seronegative.

The gene calls are TRBV4-2 and TRBJ2-2; possible D gene TRBD2, 5 bases. Looked up from germline, CDR1 is LGHNA and CDR2 is YNFKEQ. The CDR3 spans 18 residues. Deletions cut 0 bases from V and 0 bases from J, with 14 bases between. CDR3 region: CASSQELPGSSNTGELFF. CDR3 bases: TGTGCCAGCAGCCAAGAACTGCCGGGGTCCTCGAACACCGGGGAGCTGTTTTTT.

The chain recombines TRBV28 with TRBJ1-2; 8 bases line up with TRBD1. CDR1 is MDHEN, CDR2 SYDVKM, per germline. J was trimmed by 8 bases and V by 3 bases; bases with no gene match: 8. This CDR3 is 14 amino acids long. The CDR3 loop is CASSFLGQGEGYTF. CDR3 nucleotide sequence: TGTGCCAGCAGTTTCCTTGGACAGGGCGAAGGCTACACCTTC.

The J gene is TRBJ2-3, the V gene TRBV13; 11 positions agree with TRBD2. The germline V gene has CDR1 PRHDT and CDR2 FYEKMQ (reference sequence). V shed 4 bases, J shed 2 bases, and the junction held 5 bases outside the gene matches. The CDR3 totals 16 residues. The CDR3 protein is CASSSLAGGFTDTQYF. CDR3 DNA: TGTGCCAGCAGCTCCTTAGCGGGGGGGTTCACAGATACGCAGTATTTT. Supplemented by reference TRBV13 and TRBJ2-3, the full variable domain reads AAGVIQSPRHLIKEKRETATLKCYPIPRHDTVYWYQQGPGQDPQFLISFYEKMQSDKGSIPDRFSAQQFSDYHSELNMSSLELGDSALYFCASSSLAGGFTDTQYFGPGTRLTVL.

The gene calls are TRBV11-2 and TRBJ2-3; TRBD2 aligns across 7 bases. Germline trimming cut 5 bases from V and 0 bases from J; bases unmatched to any gene: 8. This CDR3 contains 16 residues. The germline gives CDR1 SGHAT, CDR2 FQNNGV. In nucleotides, the CDR3 is TGTGCCAGCAGCGGCGGAAGCGGGACCAGCACAGATACGCAGTATTTT. Protein product: CASSGGSGTSTDTQYF.

V usage is TRBV2 and J usage is TRBJ2-7; D is ambiguous. The CDR3 spans 10 residues. Looked up from germline, CDR1 is SNHLY and CDR2 is FYNNEI. V lost 6 bases, J lost 7 bases, and 7 bases lay in between. The CDR3 DNA reads TGTGCCAGCAGGGCGGAGGAGCAGTACTTC. It codes for CASRAEEQYF.

The chain uses TRBV6-1 and TRBJ1-5, with D uncertain. The germline gives CDR1 MNHNS, CDR2 SASEGT. V shed 10 bases and J shed 5 bases, with 18 bases lying between them. The CDR3 extends over 14 amino acids. In nucleotides, the CDR3 is TGTGCCACCTCCCCGACCGGGGTTTATCAGCCCCAGCATTTT. It specifies CATSPTGVYQPQHF.

This clone showed up just a few times. V usage is TRBV7-8 and J usage is TRBJ2-3, with 12 bases matching TRBD2. Per the germline V gene, CDR1 is SGHVS and CDR2 is FQNEAQ. This CDR3 contains 20 residues. Losses at the gene ends were 0 bases for V and 5 bases for J; bases not matched to a gene: 15. CDR3 DNA sequence: TGTGCCAGCAGCTTAGCTAGGCTAGCGGGGGGGAAAGGGCGCGGAGATACGCAGTATTTT. Protein product: CASSLARLAGGKGRGDTQYF.

The rearrangement uses TRBV29-1 and TRBJ2-2; D is perhaps TRBD2 (6 bases). The CDR3 is 14 amino acids. V was clipped by 3 bases and J by 4 bases, with 12 bases between them. Germline CDR1 and CDR2: SQVTM and ANQGSEA. The CDR3 bases are TGCAGCGTTGATACTAGCCCGGGCACCGGGGAGCTGTTTTTT. Its translation: CSVDTSPGTGELFF.